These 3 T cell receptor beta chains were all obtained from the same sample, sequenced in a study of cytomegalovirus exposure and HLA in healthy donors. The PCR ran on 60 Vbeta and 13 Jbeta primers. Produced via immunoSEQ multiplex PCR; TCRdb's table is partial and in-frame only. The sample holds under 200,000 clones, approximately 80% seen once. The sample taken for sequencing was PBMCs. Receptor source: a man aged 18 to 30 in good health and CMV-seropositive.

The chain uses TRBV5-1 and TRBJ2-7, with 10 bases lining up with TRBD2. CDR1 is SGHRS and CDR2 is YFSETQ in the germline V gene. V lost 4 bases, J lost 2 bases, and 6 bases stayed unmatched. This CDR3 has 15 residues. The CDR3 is CASSALAGAAYEQYF. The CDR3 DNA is TGCGCCAGCAGCGCTCTAGCGGGGGCAGCCTACGAGCAGTACTTC.

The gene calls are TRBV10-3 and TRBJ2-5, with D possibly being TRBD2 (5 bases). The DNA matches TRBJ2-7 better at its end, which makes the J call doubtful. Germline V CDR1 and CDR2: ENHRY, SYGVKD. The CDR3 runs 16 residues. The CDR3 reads CAISIPPGSSSYEQYF. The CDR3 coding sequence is TGTGCCATCAGTATACCCCCGGGATCGAGCTCCTACGAGCAGTACTTC.

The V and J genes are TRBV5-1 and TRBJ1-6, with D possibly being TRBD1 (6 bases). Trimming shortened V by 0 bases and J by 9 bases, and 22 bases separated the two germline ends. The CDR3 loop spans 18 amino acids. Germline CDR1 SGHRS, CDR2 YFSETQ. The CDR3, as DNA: TGCGCCAGCAGCTTGGCCATGGGATCAGGGGAGCTCCGTTCACCCCTCCACTTT. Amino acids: CASSLAMGSGELRSPLHF.